This entry lists 11 T cell receptor beta chains sequenced from one sample in a study of blood T cell repertoires in COVID-19. TCRdb's copy holds only in-frame clones and misses some; the assay was immunoSEQ multiplex PCR. The sample carries over 50,000 clones, approximately 80% recorded once. The sample was peripheral blood. Receptors originate from a human donor in a cohort sampled during active COVID-19.

This clone was seen a single time. V gene TRBV27 combines with J gene TRBJ2-3; perhaps TRBD2 as D (5 bases). V gave up 8 bases and J gave up 5 bases, with 14 bases separating them. CDR3 length equals 13 residues. Per the germline V gene, CDR1 is MNHEY and CDR2 is SMNVEV (reference sequence). CDR3 nucleotide sequence: TGTGCCAGCGGCCCTGGGAGTAGAGATACGCAGTATTTT. Amino acid sequence: CASGPGSRDTQYF.

The rearrangement uses TRBV7-6 and TRBJ1-1; no reliable D call. V was shortened by 5 bases and J by 1 base, with 8 bases between the two germline ends. The germline V gene has CDR1 SGHVS and CDR2 FNYEAQ. This CDR3 has 13 residues. The CDR3 DNA reads as TGTGCCAGCAGCCCAACAGAGAACACTGAAGCTTTCTTT. This gives the protein CASSPTENTEAFF.

This chain links TRBV19 with TRBJ2-7, with 12 bases fitting TRBD2. The junction had 3 bases not matched to a gene; V was cut back by 3 bases and J by 3 bases. The CDR3 spans 15 residues. Per germline, CDR1 LNHDA and CDR2 SQIVND (reference sequence). CDR3 sequence: CASSIGTSGFYEQYF. The CDR3, as DNA: TGTGCCAGTAGTATCGGGACTAGCGGGTTCTACGAGCAGTACTTC.

This clone was counted a few times. This chain joins TRBV6-5 and TRBJ1-6; the D gene is possibly TRBD1 (5 bases). The CDR3 length is 13 residues. The germline CDR1 and CDR2 sequences are MNHEY and SVGAGI. V was shortened by 6 bases and J by 8 bases, with 11 bases between the two germline ends. The CDR3 DNA reads as TGTGCCAGCAGCGACAGAGGAGATTCACCCCTCCACTTT. Protein product: CASSDRGDSPLHF.

The chain links TRBV19 to TRBJ2-7; 7 positions match TRBD2. With V trimmed by 4 bases and J by 7 bases, 13 bases remained unmatched. This CDR3 has 15 amino acids. CDR1 is LNHDA, CDR2 SQIVND, per germline (reference sequence). The CDR3 reads CASSRGSSGVGEQYF. The CDR3 coding sequence is TGTGCCAGTAGTAGGGGCTCCAGCGGGGTCGGGGAGCAGTACTTC.

V usage is TRBV19 and J usage is TRBJ2-2, with a possible D match to TRBD1 (6 bases). Trimming stripped 4 bases from V and 5 bases from J, with 11 bases between. CDR3 length equals 14 residues. In germline, CDR1 is LNHDA, CDR2 SQIVND (reference sequence). CDR3 nucleotides: TGTGCCAGTAGTACCGGACAGAGAACCGGGGAGCTGTTTTTT. Encoded protein: CASSTGQRTGELFF.

This clone was detected only once. The V and J genes are TRBV6-6 and TRBJ2-5, with D maybe TRBD2 (6 bases). CDR3 length: 14 residues. V lost 10 bases and J lost 5, with 20 bases in between. The germline CDR1 and CDR2 sequences are MNHNY and SVGAGI (reference sequence). CDR3 DNA sequence: TGTGCCACTCGGGCCCCAGGCGGGACGGAGACCCAGTACTTC. As protein: CATRAPGGTETQYF.

The chain combines TRBV19 with TRBJ2-7; no clear D gene. The length of the CDR3 is 13 residues. Trimming cost V 4 bases and J 6 bases, with 13 bases left between them. Germline loops: CDR1 LNHDA, CDR2 SQIVND (reference sequence). In DNA form, the CDR3 reads TGTGCCAGTAGTAGTCTGGGTACGGGCGAGCAGTACTTC. Protein product: CASSSLGTGEQYF.

The genes are TRBV19 and TRBJ2-1; no clear D gene. Germline CDR1 and CDR2: LNHDA and SQIVND (reference sequence). The CDR3 contains 12 residues. V dropped 5 bases and J dropped 8 bases, with 10 bases sitting between them. The CDR3 spells CASSLRADEQFF. CDR3 bases: TGTGCCAGTAGTCTTAGAGCTGATGAGCAGTTCTTC.

The rearrangement joins TRBV27 to TRBJ2-7; D perhaps matches TRBD2 (7 bases). V dropped 4 bases and J dropped 1 base, with 11 bases sitting between them. Per germline, CDR1 MNHEY and CDR2 SMNVEV (reference sequence). There are 14 residues in the CDR3. DNA for the CDR3: TGTGCCAGCAGTTCGGGGGGCCTTTCCTACGAGCAGTACTTC. Residues: CASSSGGLSYEQYF.

The rearrangement uses TRBV7-2 and TRBJ1-3; D is undetermined. Germline-derived CDR1 and CDR2 are SGHTA and FQGNSA. CDR3 size: 15 residues. Trimming pared 1 base from V and 0 bases from J, leaving 7 bases between. CDR3 coding DNA: TGTGCCAGCAGCTTAGGACAAGGCTCTGGAAACACCATATATTTT. It yields the protein CASSLGQGSGNTIYF.